The rows below give T cell receptor beta chains drawn from one sample of a study of cytomegalovirus exposure and HLA in healthy donors. Measured with immunoSEQ multiplex PCR; TCRdb has only the in-frame clones, and not every one. The data contain roughly 200,000 clones, 85% to 90% of them singletons. Material for sequencing was PBMCs. The receptor source for this set is a woman aged 18-35 years in good health and CMV-seronegative. Each CDR3 is given with its conserved first and last residue. D genes are given only for firm matches. The size field is filled for only some rows; it gives once, few, many or a size class.

TRBJ1-4 | - | TRBD1 | TRBV19 | CASRSTGWGEKLFF | TGTGCCAGTAGATCGACAGGGTGGGGTGAAAAACTGTTTTTT
TRBJ1-2 | - | - | TRBV4-2 | CASSQDPGEGYGYTF | TGTGCCAGCAGCCAAGATCCGGGGGAGGGCTATGGCTACACCTTC
TRBJ2-7 | - | TRBD2 | TRBV27 | CASMRGGFQEQYF | TGTGCCAGCATGCGCGGGGGGTTTCAGGAGCAGTACTTC
TRBJ2-1 | - | - | TRBV6-5 | CASRTVYNEQFF | TGTGCCAGCAGGACAGTTTACAATGAGCAGTTCTTC
TRBJ2-7 | - | - | TRBV10-3 | CAIGGIKYEQYF | TGTGCCATCGGCGGGATTAAGTACGAGCAGTACTTC
TRBJ2-7 | - | - | TRBV4-2 | CASSQDYRESSHYEQYF | TGTGCCAGCAGCCAAGATTACAGGGAGAGTTCGCACTACGAGCAGTACTTC
TRBJ2-1 | - | - | TRBV6-6 | CASSLADISYNEQFF | TGTGCCAGCAGTTTAGCGGACATCTCCTACAATGAGCAGTTCTTC
TRBJ2-5 | - | TRBD1 | TRBV6-5 | CASSWDRGQKTQYF | TGTGCCAGCAGTTGGGACAGGGGGCAGAAGACCCAGTACTTC
TRBJ1-5 | - | TRBD1 | TRBV7-2 | CASSLGSGTGTYQPQHF | TGTGCCAGCAGCTTAGGGTCAGGGACAGGCACCTATCAGCCCCAGCATTTT
TRBJ1-5 | - | TRBD1 | TRBV15 | CATSSFEDRGNQPQHF | TGTGCCACCAGCAGCTTTGAGGACAGGGGGAATCAGCCCCAGCATTTT
TRBJ2-7 | - | - | TRBV10-3 | CAISAHSYEQYF | TGTGCCATCAGTGCCCACTCCTACGAGCAGTACTTC
TRBJ2-1 | - | TRBD1 | TRBV7-2 | CASSYRRGQRTYNEQFF | TGTGCCAGCAGCTACCGCAGGGGGCAAAGGACTTACAATGAGCAGTTCTTC
TRBJ2-7 | - | TRBD1 | TRBV30 | CAWRPTTGTYEQYF | TGTGCCTGGAGACCAACGACAGGGACCTACGAGCAGTACTTC
TRBJ2-1 | - | TRBD2 | TRBV15 | CATSRGTSVNEQFF | TGTGCCACCAGCAGAGGGACTAGCGTGAATGAGCAGTTCTTC
TRBJ1-6 | once | - | TRBV5-5 | CASSLRLSVNYNSPLHF | TGTGCCAGCAGCTTGAGATTGAGCGTCAATTATAATTCACCCCTCCACTTT
TRBJ1-2 | - | - | TRBV5-8 | CASSMVGGRGYYGYTF | TGTGCCAGCAGTATGGTCGGAGGGAGGGGTTACTATGGCTACACCTTC
TRBJ2-1 | - | TRBD1 | TRBV15 | CATSRDGTENEQFF | TGTGCCACCAGCAGAGACGGGACAGAAAATGAGCAGTTCTTC
TRBJ2-1 | - | TRBD2 | TRBV9 | CASSAKTGTSGGLEQFF | TGTGCCAGCAGCGCAAAAACCGGGACTAGCGGGGGGCTTGAGCAGTTCTTC
TRBJ1-1 | few | - | TRBV11-3 | CASSLAGYTEAFF | TGTGCCAGCAGCTTAGCCGGTTACACTGAAGCTTTCTTT
TRBJ1-1 | - | - | TRBV19 | CASKGKRGSWAEAFF | TGTGCCAGTAAAGGTAAACGGGGGAGTTGGGCTGAAGCTTTCTTT
TRBJ1-2 | - | TRBD1 | TRBV6-1 | CASRGDRGQYGYTF | TGTGCCAGCAGGGGAGACAGGGGTCAGTATGGCTACACCTTC
TRBJ2-7 | - | - | TRBV14 | CASSRNPEGPEQYF | TGTGCCAGCAGCCGTAACCCGGAGGGCCCCGAGCAGTACTTC
TRBJ2-3 | - | TRBD2 | TRBV6-5 | CATQSLAGRTDTQYF | TGTGCCACCCAATCCCTAGCGGGGCGCACAGATACGCAGTATTTT
TRBJ1-2 | - | - | TRBV4-3 | CASSQDRGEPYGYTF | TGCGCCAGCAGCCAAGATCGGGGGGAGCCTTATGGCTACACCTTC
TRBJ2-7 | - | TRBD2 | TRBV6-5 | CASSAAGGPGEQYF | TGTGCCAGCAGTGCAGCGGGGGGCCCCGGCGAGCAGTACTTC
TRBJ2-7 | - | TRBD2 | TRBV10-3 | CAISVLAGPTEQYF | TGTGCCATCAGTGTACTAGCGGGACCCACCGAGCAGTACTTC
TRBJ2-1 | - | TRBD1 | TRBV11-1 | CASSLRRGQGGNEQFF | TGTGCCAGCAGCTTACGCCGAGGACAGGGTGGCAATGAGCAGTTCTTC
TRBJ2-5 | once | - | TRBV10-3 | CAISDSEISTVFGETQYF | TGTGCCATCAGTGACTCCGAGATATCGACAGTCTTCGGAGAGACCCAGTACTTC
TRBJ2-1 | - | TRBD2 | TRBV7-7 | CASSLGSSGYNEQFF | TGTGCCAGCAGCTTAGGGTCTAGCGGGTACAATGAGCAGTTCTTC
TRBJ2-7 | - | TRBD1 | TRBV7-2 | CASSRGQVGYEQYF | TGTGCCAGCAGCCGGGGACAGGTAGGCTACGAGCAGTACTTC
TRBJ1-2 | - | TRBD1 | TRBV6-4 | CASSDNQGADGYTF | TGTGCCAGCAGTGATAACCAGGGGGCGGATGGCTACACCTTC
TRBJ2-3 | - | TRBD1 | TRBV6-6 | CASSRPGQGAGDTQYF | TGTGCCAGCAGCCGCCCGGGACAGGGGGCTGGAGATACGCAGTATTTT
TRBJ1-2 | - | - | TRBV27 | CASSSSRQAPHYGYTF | TGTGCCAGCAGTTCCAGTAGACAGGCTCCCCACTATGGCTACACCTTC
TRBJ1-1 | - | TRBD1 | TRBV11-2 | CASSALDRPTEAFF | TGTGCCAGCAGCGCCCTGGACAGGCCCACTGAAGCTTTCTTT
TRBJ2-5 | - | - | TRBV16 | CASSQSGRDRETQYF | TGTGCCAGCAGCCAATCTGGGCGGGATCGGGAGACCCAGTACTTC
TRBJ2-3 | few | TRBD1 | TRBV7-9 | CASSDRRFDRVPQYF | TGTGCCAGCAGCGACCGCCGATTCGACAGGGTCCCACAGTATTTT
TRBJ2-7 | once | - | TRBV29-1 | CSVEVREYEQYF | TGCAGCGTTGAGGTCAGGGAATACGAGCAGTACTTC
TRBJ1-6 | few | - | TRBV7-2 | CASSLRGGDNSPLHF | TGTGCCAGCAGCTTAAGGGGAGGCGATAATTCACCCCTCCACTTT
TRBJ1-2 | - | - | TRBV9 | CASSDRDDYGYTF | TGTGCCAGCAGCGACCGGGATGACTATGGCTACACCTTC
TRBJ1-3 | - | - | TRBV6-1 | CASSVTNSGNTIYF | TGTGCCAGCAGTGTTACTAACTCTGGAAACACCATATATTTT
TRBJ2-1 | - | - | TRBV4-3 | CASSQGRGAVDEQFF | TGCGCCAGCAGCCAAGGCCGGGGGGCTGTGGATGAGCAGTTCTTC
TRBJ1-5 | - | - | TRBV27 | CASSFDRNQPQHF | TGTGCCAGCAGTTTTGACAGGAATCAGCCCCAGCATTTT